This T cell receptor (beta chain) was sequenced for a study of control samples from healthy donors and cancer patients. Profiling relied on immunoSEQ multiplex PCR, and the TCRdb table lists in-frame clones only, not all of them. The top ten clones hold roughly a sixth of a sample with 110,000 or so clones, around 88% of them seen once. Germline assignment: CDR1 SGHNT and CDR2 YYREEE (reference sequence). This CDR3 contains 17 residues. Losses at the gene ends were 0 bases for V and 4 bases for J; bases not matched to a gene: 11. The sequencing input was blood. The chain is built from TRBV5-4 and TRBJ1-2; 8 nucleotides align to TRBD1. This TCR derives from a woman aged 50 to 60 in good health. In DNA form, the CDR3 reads TGTGCCAGCAGCTTGGGAGGGCAGGGGGCGCGTGGCTATGGCTACACCTTC. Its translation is CASSLGGQGARGYGYTF.